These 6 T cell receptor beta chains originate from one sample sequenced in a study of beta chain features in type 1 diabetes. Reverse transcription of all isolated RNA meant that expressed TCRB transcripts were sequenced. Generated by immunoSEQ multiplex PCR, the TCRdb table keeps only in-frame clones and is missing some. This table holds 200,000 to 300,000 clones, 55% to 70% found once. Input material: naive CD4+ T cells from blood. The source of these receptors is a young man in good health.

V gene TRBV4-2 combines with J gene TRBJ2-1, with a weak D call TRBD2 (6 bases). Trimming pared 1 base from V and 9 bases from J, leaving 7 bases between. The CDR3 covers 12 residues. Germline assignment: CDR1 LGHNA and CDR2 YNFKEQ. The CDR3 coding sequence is TGTGCCAGCAGCCAAGTGGGAGGTGAGCAGTTCTTC. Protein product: CASSQVGGEQFF.

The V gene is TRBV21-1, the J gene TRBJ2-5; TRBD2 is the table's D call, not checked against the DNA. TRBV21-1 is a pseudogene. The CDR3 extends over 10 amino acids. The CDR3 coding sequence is TGTGCCAGCCCCGCGGAGACCCAGTACTTC. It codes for CASPAETQYF.

The CDR3 DNA follows: TGTGCCAGTAGTTCCACAGGGTACGGGGCCAACGTCCTGACTTTC. Residues: CASSSTGYGANVLTF. The chain joins TRBV19 to TRBJ2-6; TRBD1 might be the D (6 bases). Germline V gene sequence: CDR1 LNHDA, CDR2 SQIVND (reference sequence). The CDR3 is made up of 15 amino acids. V dropped 5 bases and J dropped 4 bases, with 12 bases sitting between them.

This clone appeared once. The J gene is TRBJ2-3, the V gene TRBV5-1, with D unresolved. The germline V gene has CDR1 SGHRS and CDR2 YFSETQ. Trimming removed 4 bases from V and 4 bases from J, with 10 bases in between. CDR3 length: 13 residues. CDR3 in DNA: TGCGCCAGCAGCCCCCGGCGGCCAGATACGCAGTATTTT. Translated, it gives CASSPRRPDTQYF. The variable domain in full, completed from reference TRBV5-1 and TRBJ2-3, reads KAGVTQTPRYLIKTRGQQVTLSCSPISGHRSVSWYQQTPGQGLQFLFEYFSETQRNKGNFPGRFSGRQFSNSRSEMNVSTLELGDSALYLCASSPRRPDTQYFGPGTRLTVL.

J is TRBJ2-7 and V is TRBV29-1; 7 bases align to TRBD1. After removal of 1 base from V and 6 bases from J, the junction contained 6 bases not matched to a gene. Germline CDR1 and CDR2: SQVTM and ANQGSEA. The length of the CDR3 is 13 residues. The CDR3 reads CSVEGQGPVEQYF. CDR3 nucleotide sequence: TGCAGCGTTGAAGGACAGGGACCGGTCGAGCAGTACTTC.

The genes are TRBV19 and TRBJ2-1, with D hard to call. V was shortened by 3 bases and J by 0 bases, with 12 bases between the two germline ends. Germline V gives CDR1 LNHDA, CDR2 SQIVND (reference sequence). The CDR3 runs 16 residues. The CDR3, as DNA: TGTGCCAGTAGTATTTTGGGGTCGGGCTCCTACAATGAGCAGTTCTTC. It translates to CASSILGSGSYNEQFF.